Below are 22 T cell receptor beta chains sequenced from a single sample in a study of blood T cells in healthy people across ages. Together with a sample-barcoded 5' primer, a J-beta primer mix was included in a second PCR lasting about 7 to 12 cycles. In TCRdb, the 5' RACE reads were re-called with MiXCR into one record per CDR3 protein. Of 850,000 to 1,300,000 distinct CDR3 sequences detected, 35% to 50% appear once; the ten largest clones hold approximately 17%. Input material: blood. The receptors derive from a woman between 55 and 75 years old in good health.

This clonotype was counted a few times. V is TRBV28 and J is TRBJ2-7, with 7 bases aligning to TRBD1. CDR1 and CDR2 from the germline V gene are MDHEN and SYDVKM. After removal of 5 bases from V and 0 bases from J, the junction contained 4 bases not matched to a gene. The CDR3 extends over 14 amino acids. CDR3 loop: CASSPGQASYEQYF. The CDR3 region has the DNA TGTGCCAGCAGTCCCGGACAGGCCTCCTACGAGCAGTACTTC.

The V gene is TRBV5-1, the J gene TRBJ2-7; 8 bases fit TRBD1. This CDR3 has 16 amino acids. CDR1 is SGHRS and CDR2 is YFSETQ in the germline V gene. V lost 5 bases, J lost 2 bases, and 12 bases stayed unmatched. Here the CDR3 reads CASSFGRTGTAYEQYF. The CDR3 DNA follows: TGCGCCAGCAGTTTTGGACGGACAGGGACTGCCTACGAGCAGTACTTC.

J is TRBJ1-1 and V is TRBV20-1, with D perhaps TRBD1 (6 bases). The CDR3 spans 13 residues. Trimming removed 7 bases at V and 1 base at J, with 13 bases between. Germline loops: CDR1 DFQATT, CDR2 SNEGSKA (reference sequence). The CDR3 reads CSGRRGTNTEAFF. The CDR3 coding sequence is TGCAGTGGGAGGAGGGGGACGAACACTGAAGCTTTCTTT.

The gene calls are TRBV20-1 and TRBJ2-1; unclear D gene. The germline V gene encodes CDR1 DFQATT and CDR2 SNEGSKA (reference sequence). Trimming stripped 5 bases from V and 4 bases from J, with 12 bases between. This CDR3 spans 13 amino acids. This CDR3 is CSAEPQAYNEQFF. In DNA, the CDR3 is TGCAGTGCTGAGCCCCAGGCTTACAATGAGCAGTTCTTC.

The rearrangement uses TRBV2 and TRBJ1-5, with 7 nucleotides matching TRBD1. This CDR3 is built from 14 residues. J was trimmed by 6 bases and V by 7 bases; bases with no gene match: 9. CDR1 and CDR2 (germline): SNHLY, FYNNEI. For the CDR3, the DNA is TGTGCCAGCACGAAGGAGGGGGCTTCTCAGCCCCAGCATTTT. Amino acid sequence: CASTKEGASQPQHF. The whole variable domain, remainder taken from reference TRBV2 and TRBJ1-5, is EPEVTQTPSHQVTQMGQEVILRCVPISNHLYFYWYRQILGQKVEFLVSFYNNEISEKSEIFDDQFSVERPDGSNFTLKIRSTKLEDSAMYFCASTKEGASQPQHFGDGTRLSIL.

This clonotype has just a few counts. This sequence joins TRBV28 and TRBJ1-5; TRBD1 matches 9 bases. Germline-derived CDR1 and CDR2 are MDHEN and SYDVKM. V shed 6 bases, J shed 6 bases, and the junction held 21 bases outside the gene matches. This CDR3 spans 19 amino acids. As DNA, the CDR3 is TGTGCCAGCAGAGTTTGGATCGTGCCGGGACAGGGAGTGGTTCAGCCCCAGCATTTT. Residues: CASRVWIVPGQGVVQPQHF.

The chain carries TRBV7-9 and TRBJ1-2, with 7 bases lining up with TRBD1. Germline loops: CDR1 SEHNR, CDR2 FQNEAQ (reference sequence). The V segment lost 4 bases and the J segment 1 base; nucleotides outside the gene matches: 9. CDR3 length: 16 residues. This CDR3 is CASSSAGTDYNYGYTF. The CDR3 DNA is TGTGCCAGCAGCTCAGCCGGGACAGATTATAACTATGGCTACACCTTC.

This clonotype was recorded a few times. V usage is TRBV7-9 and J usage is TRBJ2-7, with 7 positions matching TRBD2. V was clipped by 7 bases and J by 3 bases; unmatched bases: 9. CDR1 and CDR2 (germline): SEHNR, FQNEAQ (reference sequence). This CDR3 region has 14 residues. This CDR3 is CASTAGEKYYEQYF. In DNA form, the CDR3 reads TGTGCCAGCACCGCGGGGGAAAAGTACTACGAGCAGTACTTC.

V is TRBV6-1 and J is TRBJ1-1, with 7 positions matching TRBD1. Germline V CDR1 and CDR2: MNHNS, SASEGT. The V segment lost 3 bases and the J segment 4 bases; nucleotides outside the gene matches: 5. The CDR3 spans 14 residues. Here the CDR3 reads CASSDYRGSTEAFF. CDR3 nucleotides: TGTGCCAGCAGTGACTACAGGGGTTCCACTGAAGCTTTCTTT.

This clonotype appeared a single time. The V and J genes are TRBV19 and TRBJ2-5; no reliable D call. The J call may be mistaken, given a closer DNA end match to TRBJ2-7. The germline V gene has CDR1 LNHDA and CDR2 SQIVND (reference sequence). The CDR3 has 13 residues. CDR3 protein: CASSIERTYEQYF. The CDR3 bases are TGTGCCAGTAGTATTGAAAGAACCTACGAGCAGTACTTC.

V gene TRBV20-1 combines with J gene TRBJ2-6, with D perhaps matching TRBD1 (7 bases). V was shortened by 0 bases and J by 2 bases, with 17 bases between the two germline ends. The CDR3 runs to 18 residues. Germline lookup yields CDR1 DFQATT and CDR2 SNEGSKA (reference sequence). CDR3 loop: CSARDPRGRGAGANVLTF. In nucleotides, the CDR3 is TGCAGTGCTAGAGATCCGCGGGGCAGGGGGGCTGGGGCCAACGTCCTGACTTTC.

This CDR3 is CASSPWTGWEQYF. The DNA for the CDR3 is TGTGCCAGCAGCCCGTGGACAGGATGGGAGCAGTACTTC. This rearrangement joins TRBV5-6 to TRBJ2-7; TRBD1 matches 7 bases. CDR3 size: 13 residues. Looked up from germline, CDR1 is SGHDT and CDR2 is YYEEEE. Losses at the gene ends were 4 bases for V and 7 bases for J; bases not matched to a gene: 8.

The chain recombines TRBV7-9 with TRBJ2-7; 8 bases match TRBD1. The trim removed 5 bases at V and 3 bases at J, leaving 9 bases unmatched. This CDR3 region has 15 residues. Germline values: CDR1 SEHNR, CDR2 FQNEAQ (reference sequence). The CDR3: CASSQQGVDVYEQYF. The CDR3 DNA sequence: TGTGCCAGCAGCCAACAGGGGGTCGATGTCTACGAGCAGTACTTC.

CDR3 in DNA: TGCAGTGCCGTGGACAGGAGAACAACTAATGAAAAACTGTTTTTT. Amino acids: CSAVDRRTTNEKLFF. This rearrangement joins TRBV20-1 to TRBJ1-4, with 7 positions matching TRBD1. CDR3 length: 15 amino acids. V trimming: 6 bases; J trimming: 0 bases; junction bases outside the gene matches: 7. Germline assignment: CDR1 DFQATT and CDR2 SNEGSKA (reference sequence).

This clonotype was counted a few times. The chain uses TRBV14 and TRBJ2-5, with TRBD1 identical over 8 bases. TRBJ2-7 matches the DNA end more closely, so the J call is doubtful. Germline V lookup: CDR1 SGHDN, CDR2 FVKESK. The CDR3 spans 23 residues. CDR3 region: CASSQADRVYLPRPWGWGYEQYF. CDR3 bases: TGTGCCAGCAGCCAAGCGGACAGGGTTTATCTCCCGAGGCCGTGGGGGTGGGGCTACGAGCAGTACTTC.

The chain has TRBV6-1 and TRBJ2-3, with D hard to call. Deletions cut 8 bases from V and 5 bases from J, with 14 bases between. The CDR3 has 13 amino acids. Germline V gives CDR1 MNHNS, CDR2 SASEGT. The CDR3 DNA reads TGTGCCAGCCTGACTTTGGCAGGAGATACGCAGTATTTT. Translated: CASLTLAGDTQYF.

CDR3 sequence (DNA): TGTGCCATCAGTGAGTCGGTACAGGGGATCCCCTACGAGCAGTACTTC. Translated: CAISESVQGIPYEQYF. The rearrangement links TRBV10-3 to TRBJ2-7; 7 nucleotides align to TRBD1. J gave up 2 bases and V 0 bases, and 7 bases lay outside the gene matches. CDR1 ENHRY and CDR2 SYGVKD come from the germline V gene. CDR3 size: 16 residues.

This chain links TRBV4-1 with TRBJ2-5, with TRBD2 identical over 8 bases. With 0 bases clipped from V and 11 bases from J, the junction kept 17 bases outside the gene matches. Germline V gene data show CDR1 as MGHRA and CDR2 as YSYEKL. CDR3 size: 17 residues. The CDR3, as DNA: TGCGCCAGCAGCCAAGATTCAGGTGAAGGACTAGCTGATGAGCAGTACTTC. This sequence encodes CASSQDSGEGLADEQYF.

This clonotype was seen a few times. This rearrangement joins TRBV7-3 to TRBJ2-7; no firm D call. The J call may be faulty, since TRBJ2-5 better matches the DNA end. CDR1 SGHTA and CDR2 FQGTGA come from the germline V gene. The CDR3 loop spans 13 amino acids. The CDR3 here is CASSLNRKGTQYF. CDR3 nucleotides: TGTGCCAGCAGCTTAAACCGAAAGGGGACCCAGTACTTC.

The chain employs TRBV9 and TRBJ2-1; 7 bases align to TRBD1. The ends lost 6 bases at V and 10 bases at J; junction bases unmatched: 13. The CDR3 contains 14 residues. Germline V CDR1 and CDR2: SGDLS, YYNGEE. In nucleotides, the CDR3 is TGTGCCAGCAACCCAGGGGGTAGCTGGGGGGAGCAGTTCTTC. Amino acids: CASNPGGSWGEQFF. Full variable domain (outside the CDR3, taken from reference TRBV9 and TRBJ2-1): DSGVTQTPKHLITATGQRVTLRCSPRSGDLSVYWYQQSLDQGLQFLIQYYNGEERAKGNILERFSAQQFPDLHSELNLSSLELGDSALYFCASNPGGSWGEQFFGPGTRLTVL.

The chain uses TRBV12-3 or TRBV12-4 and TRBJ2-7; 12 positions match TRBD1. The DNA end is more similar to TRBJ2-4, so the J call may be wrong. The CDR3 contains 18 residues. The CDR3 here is CASSSPGQGAFGKNIQYF. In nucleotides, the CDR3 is TGTGCCAGCAGCTCCCCGGGACAGGGGGCATTTGGCAAAAACATTCAGTACTTC.

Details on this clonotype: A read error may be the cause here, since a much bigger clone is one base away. DNA of the CDR3: TGCAGTGCTCCGGGTGGCAGGGAAGAGACCCAGTACTTC. Translation gives CSAPGGREETQYF. V is TRBV20-1 and J is TRBJ2-5; D might be TRBD1 (5 bases). The length of the CDR3 is 13 residues. V lost 5 bases and J lost 3, with 13 bases in between. CDR1 is DFQATT, CDR2 SNEGSKA, per germline (reference sequence).